The 26 T cell receptor beta chains presented below share a single source sample, sequenced in a study of cytomegalovirus exposure and HLA in healthy donors. The PCR had 60 Vbeta and 13 Jbeta primers. The assay was immunoSEQ multiplex PCR, and TCRdb's table has in-frame clones only and misses some. The data show roughly 190,000 clones, about 80% seen once. The source material was PBMCs. These receptors came from a woman aged 45-65 years in good health and CMV-seropositive.

The chain combines TRBV7-2 with TRBJ2-4, with 7 positions matching TRBD1. There are 18 residues in the CDR3. Trimming removed 4 bases from V and 1 base from J; junction bases left unmatched: 13. Germline V gene sequence: CDR1 SGHTA, CDR2 FQGNSA. This chain's CDR3 is CASSYDPDRAFAKNIQYF. CDR3 sequence (DNA): TGTGCCAGCAGCTACGACCCTGACAGGGCTTTTGCCAAAAACATTCAGTACTTC.

The rearrangement joins TRBV10-1 to TRBJ1-1; TRBD1 agrees at 7 bases. This CDR3 contains 14 residues. V lost 6 bases to trimming and J lost 2 bases; unmatched junction nucleotides: 6. Germline CDR1 and CDR2: WNHNN and SYGVQD (reference sequence). The CDR3 sequence: CASRAGQTNTEAFF. CDR3 coding DNA: TGCGCCAGCAGGGCGGGACAGACAAACACTGAAGCTTTCTTT.

The sample holds one count of this clone. The same CDR3 also results from other DNA sequences found in this sample. The DNA for the CDR3 is TGTGCCAGTAAACACCCGACAGCTAATTCACCCCTCCACTTT. This encodes CASKHPTANSPLHF. The chain recombines TRBV19 with TRBJ1-6; tentative D call: TRBD1 (5 bases). Trimming took 7 bases from V and 6 from J, leaving 13 bases between them. From germline, CDR1 is LNHDA and CDR2 SQIVND (reference sequence). This CDR3 spans 14 amino acids.

The rearrangement uses TRBV28 and TRBJ2-7; 7 bases line up with TRBD1. There are 17 residues in the CDR3. V shed 6 bases and J 5 bases; nucleotides not matched to a gene: 19. Germline CDR1 and CDR2: MDHEN and SYDVKM. The CDR3 is CASSSAGLGDSTNEQYF. Here the CDR3 DNA reads TGTGCCAGCAGCTCGGCAGGCTTGGGGGACAGTACCAACGAGCAGTACTTC.

The chain carries TRBV6-1 and TRBJ2-2; D possibly corresponds to TRBD1 (5 bases). V dropped 6 bases and J dropped 5 bases, with 10 bases sitting between them. The length of the CDR3 is 13 residues. CDR1 is MNHNS, CDR2 SASEGT, per germline. The CDR3 reads CASRQVLTGELFF. CDR3 nucleotides: TGTGCCAGCAGACAGGTTTTGACCGGGGAGCTGTTTTTT.

The chain combines TRBV10-1 with TRBJ1-6; unclear D gene. Trimming removed 5 bases at V and 0 bases at J, with 11 bases between. Germline-derived CDR1 and CDR2 are WNHNN and SYGVQD (reference sequence). This CDR3 has 16 amino acids. The CDR3 spells CASSLSISSYNSPLHF. The CDR3 bases are TGCGCCAGCAGTCTCTCCATCAGCTCCTATAATTCACCCCTCCACTTT.

This chain joins TRBV7-3 and TRBJ1-5; D is possibly TRBD1 (5 bases). CDR3 length: 14 residues. Germline values: CDR1 SGHTA, CDR2 FQGTGA. V gave up 3 bases and J gave up 7 bases, with 13 bases separating them. CDR3 nucleotide sequence: TGTGCCAGCAGCTTTCGGGGGTTGAACCAGCCCCAGCATTTT. This gives the protein CASSFRGLNQPQHF.

Notes on this clone: A much larger clone sits a single nucleotide away, making a read error possible. The gene calls are TRBV7-9 and TRBJ2-7; 8 positions match TRBD2. The CDR3 spans 14 residues. The germline V gene has CDR1 SEHNR and CDR2 FQNEAQ (reference sequence). J was trimmed by 4 bases and V by 1 base; bases with no gene match: 3. The CDR3 loop is CASSLDGGAYEQYF. Written as DNA, the CDR3 is TGTGCCAGCAGCTTAGACGGGGGGGCTTACGAGCAGTACTTC.

In nucleotides, the CDR3 is TGTGCCAGCAGTTACGGTCCAGGGGGTATCTACGAGCAGTACTTC. As protein: CASSYGPGGIYEQYF. The V gene is TRBV6-5, the J gene TRBJ2-7; 7 bases map to TRBD1. The germline gives CDR1 MNHEY, CDR2 SVGAGI. The CDR3 runs to 15 residues. Trimming removed 2 bases from V and 3 bases from J; junction bases left unmatched: 7.

V usage is TRBV4-3 and J usage is TRBJ2-5, with D possibly TRBD1 on 6 matching bases. With the DNA end fitting TRBJ2-7 better, the J assignment may be wrong. Germline V lookup: CDR1 LGHNA, CDR2 YSLEER. This CDR3 has 13 residues. CDR3 nucleotides: TGCGCCAGCAGCCAAGAGGACAGCTACGAGCAGTACTTC. This encodes CASSQEDSYEQYF.

The CDR3 nucleotides are TGTGCCTCCCAGGGGACTAATGAAAAACTGTTTTTT. Encoded protein: CASQGTNEKLFF. The rearrangement uses TRBV15 and TRBJ1-4; possible D gene TRBD1, 6 bases. CDR1 and CDR2 from the germline V gene are LNHNV and YYDKDF (reference sequence). V was cut by 11 bases and J by 2 bases, with 9 bases left in between. This CDR3 contains 12 residues.

The V call is TRBV6-5, the J call TRBJ2-3, with 7 positions matching TRBD1. The ends lost 4 bases at V and 3 bases at J; junction bases unmatched: 10. CDR3 size: 16 residues. Germline CDR1 is MNHEY and CDR2 is SVGAGI. The CDR3 DNA reads TGTGCCAGCAGTTTCCCTGACAGGGTAGGGACAGATACGCAGTATTTT. Translated, it gives CASSFPDRVGTDTQYF.

The chain employs TRBV7-9 and TRBJ1-6; D may be TRBD1 (6 bases). The germline CDR1 and CDR2 sequences are SEHNR and FQNEAQ (reference sequence). V lost 3 bases to trimming and J lost 8 bases, with 14 bases between them. The CDR3 runs 15 residues. The CDR3 loop is CASSFMTGVDSPLHF. CDR3 bases: TGTGCCAGCAGCTTTATGACAGGCGTGGATTCACCCCTCCACTTT.

The J gene is TRBJ2-2, the V gene TRBV27; D possibly corresponds to TRBD2 (6 bases). Per the germline V gene, CDR1 is MNHEY and CDR2 is SMNVEV (reference sequence). Deletions cut 3 bases from V and 3 bases from J, with 11 bases between. The CDR3 loop spans 15 amino acids. This CDR3 reads CASSFQGGYTGELFF. DNA for the CDR3: TGTGCCAGCAGTTTCCAGGGAGGCTACACCGGGGAGCTGTTTTTT.

The rearrangement links TRBV7-9 to TRBJ2-2; no firm D call. The V and J ends lost 1 base and 5 bases respectively, with 11 bases between them. Germline CDR1 SEHNR, CDR2 FQNEAQ (reference sequence). This CDR3 has 15 residues. CDR3 bases: TGTGCCAGCAGCTTAGTCTCCCCGAGGACCGGGGAGCTGTTTTTT. This translates into CASSLVSPRTGELFF.

This chain joins TRBV5-1 and TRBJ2-2; 10 positions agree with TRBD1. The V gene's germline CDR1 is SGHRS and CDR2 YFSETQ. The length of the CDR3 is 15 residues. J gave up 5 bases and V 5 bases, and 6 bases lay outside the gene matches. This CDR3 is CASRAGQGMTGELFF. CDR3 nucleotide sequence: TGCGCCAGCAGGGCGGGACAGGGGATGACCGGGGAGCTGTTTTTT. Full variable domain (rest looked up from reference TRBV5-1 and TRBJ2-2): KAGVTQTPRYLIKTRGQQVTLSCSPISGHRSVSWYQQTPGQGLQFLFEYFSETQRNKGNFPGRFSGRQFSNSRSEMNVSTLELGDSALYLCASRAGQGMTGELFFGEGSRLTVL.

The chain has TRBV4-2 and TRBJ1-5, with D possibly matching TRBD1 (5 bases). The germline CDR1 and CDR2 sequences are LGHNA and YNFKEQ. Trimming shortened V by 3 bases and J by 6 bases, and 15 bases separated the two germline ends. This CDR3 contains 15 residues. CDR3 sequence reads: CASSQERWGGQPQHF. CDR3 nucleotide sequence: TGTGCCAGCAGCCAGGAAAGATGGGGGGGTCAGCCCCAGCATTTT.

The chain is built from TRBV4-3 and TRBJ2-3, with 10 nucleotides matching TRBD2. CDR1 is LGHNA and CDR2 is YSLEER in the germline V gene. There are 15 residues in the CDR3. The junction had 3 bases not matched to a gene; V was cut back by 0 bases and J by 6 bases. CDR3 in amino acids: CASSQEQRGGDTQYF. CDR3 bases: TGCGCCAGCAGCCAAGAACAGCGGGGGGGGGATACGCAGTATTTT.

A remark on this clone: Other nucleotide sequences from this sample produce the same CDR3. The chain couples TRBV5-1 to TRBJ1-5; TRBD1 is a possible D gene (6 bases). V lost 2 bases and J 4 bases, leaving 13 bases between the germline ends. Germline CDR1 is SGHRS and CDR2 is YFSETQ. The length of the CDR3 is 15 residues. The CDR3: CASSLQGGGNQPQHF. CDR3 nucleotide sequence: TGCGCCAGCAGCTTACAGGGAGGGGGGAATCAGCCCCAGCATTTT.

The gene calls are TRBV10-3 and TRBJ2-5, with TRBD1 matching over 9 bases. TRBJ2-7 matches the DNA end more closely, so the J call is doubtful. CDR3 size: 16 residues. Germline V lookup: CDR1 ENHRY, CDR2 SYGVKD. This CDR3 is CAISAGQGQGSYEQYF. In DNA form, the CDR3 reads TGTGCCATCAGTGCGGGCCAGGGACAGGGTAGCTACGAGCAGTACTTC.

This clone was counted between two and nine times. The chain employs TRBV4-3 and TRBJ1-1; D is possibly TRBD1 (5 bases). The germline CDR1 and CDR2 sequences are LGHNA and YSLEER. CDR3 length: 15 amino acids. The V gene lost 4 bases and the J gene lost 4 bases, with 16 bases spanning the gap. DNA of the CDR3: TGCGCCAGCAGCCGGGGGGTCGGGCAGGCCACTGAAGCTTTCTTT. Translating it yields CASSRGVGQATEAFF.

The chain is built from TRBV5-4 and TRBJ2-7, with 7 bases that match TRBD1. The CDR3 is 15 amino acids. After removal of 4 bases from V and 0 bases from J, the junction contained 7 bases not matched to a gene. Germline CDR1 reads SGHNT; CDR2 reads YYREEE (reference sequence). This CDR3 reads CASSEPGQSSYEQYF. CDR3 DNA: TGTGCCAGCAGCGAGCCGGGACAGAGCTCCTACGAGCAGTACTTC. Full variable domain (remainder filled in from reference TRBV5-4 and TRBJ2-7): ETGVTQSPTHLIKTRGQQVTLRCSSQSGHNTVSWYQQALGQGPQFIFQYYREEENGRGNFPPRFSGLQFPNYSSELNVNALELDDSALYLCASSEPGQSSYEQYFGPGTRLTVT.

This clone was seen just once. The chain has TRBV5-1 and TRBJ1-6; 9 bases are shared with TRBD1. Germline lookup yields CDR1 SGHRS and CDR2 YFSETQ. The CDR3 has 14 residues. Germline trimming cut 5 bases from V and 10 bases from J; bases unmatched to any gene: 7. CDR3: CASSPGQGLSPLHF. CDR3 DNA sequence: TGCGCCAGCAGTCCGGGACAGGGTCTATCACCCCTCCACTTT.

The chain has TRBV5-4 and TRBJ1-6; D unresolved. The CDR3 spans 17 residues. V dropped 0 bases and J dropped 2 bases, with 12 bases sitting between them. The germline CDR1 and CDR2 sequences are SGHNT and YYREEE (reference sequence). CDR3 coding DNA: TGTGCCAGCAGCTTGGGGAGGGCGGGCGCCTATAATTCACCCCTCCACTTT. It is translated as CASSLGRAGAYNSPLHF.

The V and J genes are TRBV5-6 and TRBJ1-2; a weak D match, TRBD1 (5 bases). The germline V gene has CDR1 SGHDT and CDR2 YYEEEE. The CDR3 is 15 residues long. V was cut by 4 bases and J by 0 bases, with 13 bases left in between. The CDR3 nucleotides read TGTGCCAGCAGCCTCGGGGGAGTTTCTAACTATGGCTACACCTTC. Protein product: CASSLGGVSNYGYTF.

The chain couples TRBV7-2 to TRBJ2-6; D gene unclear. This CDR3 has 15 amino acids. Trimming took 4 bases from V and 0 from J, leaving 7 bases between them. Per the germline V gene, CDR1 is SGHTA and CDR2 is FQGNSA. As DNA, the CDR3 is TGTGCCAGCAGCTCAACAAGCTCTGGGGCCAACGTCCTGACTTTC. It encodes CASSSTSSGANVLTF.